One and the same sample provided the 8 T cell receptor beta chains below, sequenced in a study of T cells in Graves' hyperthyroidism and ophthalmopathy. The investigators amplified TCR beta CDR3 regions from RNA transcripts. First-round RT-PCR with HTBI primers amplified the TCR CDR3 region. TCRdb fed the multiplex PCR reads into MiXCR, producing one record per CDR3 protein. Of 400,000 to 550,000 distinct CDR3 sequences in the sample, roughly a quarter were seen once. Sequences were obtained from blood. The origin of the receptors is a young woman with Graves' ophthalmopathy.

The V gene is TRBV18, the J gene TRBJ2-5; D is unclear. Germline V gene data show CDR1 as KGHSH and CDR2 as LQKENI. V was shortened by 6 bases and J by 3 bases, with 8 bases between the two germline ends. This CDR3 contains 12 residues. The CDR3 DNA follows: TGTGCCAGCTCGTCCAAAGAAGAGACCCAGTACTTC. Translated: CASSSKEETQYF.

This clonotype was seen many times. DNA of the CDR3: TGTGCCTGGAGTTCACCCTGGACCGGAAAAGCTTTCTTT. It codes for CAWSSPWTGKAFF. The chain carries TRBV30 and TRBJ1-1; D unclear. This CDR3 has 13 residues. Germline V lookup: CDR1 GTSNPN, CDR2 SVGIG (reference sequence). Trimming cost V 2 bases and J 9 bases, with 16 bases left between them.

This clonotype was picked up many times. The chain is built from TRBV6-2 or TRBV6-3 and TRBJ1-2; D call uncertain. The V end was cut by 2 bases, the J end by 2 bases, with 9 bases between. The CDR3 covers 14 residues. Germline CDR1 is MNHEY and CDR2 is SVGEGT. CDR3 DNA: TGTGCCAGCAGTTACACCTCCCCGAACTATGGCTACACCTTC. Amino acid sequence: CASSYTSPNYGYTF.

This clonotype was picked up one time. One end of the junction does not line up with germline, which may come from a read error. This chain links TRBV12-3 or TRBV12-4 with TRBJ2-2; D may be TRBD1 (6 bases). CDR3 size: 14 residues. The CDR3 DNA sequence: TGTGCCAGCAGTTCCTGGACAGCTACCGGGGAGCTGTTCTTT. Translating gives CASSSWTATGELFF.

This clonotype was counted many times. The chain is built from TRBV4-2 and TRBJ1-1; weak D call: TRBD1 (6 bases). This CDR3 contains 15 residues. V shed 3 bases and J shed 6 bases, with 17 bases lying between them. Germline V lookup: CDR1 LGHNA, CDR2 YNFKEQ. In nucleotides, the CDR3 is TGTGCCAGCAGCCATGCAGTGGGGGCAGGCGCTGAAGCTTTCTTT. Its translation is CASSHAVGAGAEAFF.

This clonotype was counted ten times or more. The chain employs TRBV19 and TRBJ2-2; 8 nucleotides align to TRBD1. Unmatched junction bases numbered 3, after V lost 3 bases and J lost 0 bases. This CDR3 is 16 amino acids long. From germline, CDR1 is LNHDA and CDR2 SQIVND (reference sequence). The CDR3 DNA follows: TGTGCCAGTAGTATCCCGGACAGGGCGAACACCGGGGAGCTGTTTTTT. It codes for CASSIPDRANTGELFF. The whole variable domain, remainder taken from reference TRBV19 and TRBJ2-2, is DGGITQSPKYLFRKEGQNVTLSCEQNLNHDAMYWYRQDPGQGLRLIYYSQIVNDFQKGDIAEGYSVSREKKESFPLTVTSAQKNPTAFYLCASSIPDRANTGELFFGEGSRLTVL.

This clonotype was seen many times. The CDR3 region is CSAREFMAENYEQYF. The CDR3 coding sequence is TGCAGTGCTAGAGAATTTATGGCGGAAAACTACGAGCAGTACTTC. The genes are TRBV20-1 and TRBJ2-7; the D is unclear. V was clipped by 0 bases and J by 3 bases, with 15 bases between them. The CDR3 consists of 15 residues. Looked up from germline, CDR1 is DFQATT and CDR2 is SNEGSKA (reference sequence).

This clonotype has at least ten counts. V gene TRBV20-1 combines with J gene TRBJ1-6; a weak D match, TRBD1 (6 bases). The CDR3 totals 14 residues. CDR1 is DFQATT and CDR2 is SNEGSKA in the germline V gene (reference sequence). Trimming pared 1 base from V and 5 bases from J, leaving 9 bases between. As DNA, the CDR3 is TGCAGTGCTAGAGCTCACAGGGATAATTCACCCCTCCACTTT. This gives the protein CSARAHRDNSPLHF.